Listed below are T cell receptor beta chains from one sample, sequenced in a study of T cell clonotyping in hematopoietic cell transplantation. Assay used: immunoSEQ multiplex PCR; TCRdb lists only in-frame clones, some missing. The sample has approximately 8,700 clones, 95% to 98% seen once. The sequencing used peripheral blood mononuclear cells, collected 100 days after allogeneic stem cell transplant. The receptors here all came from a male patient aged 55 to 70 who had an allogeneic stem cell transplant from a related donor, so the T cells may come from the graft donor. Some clones in this sample may be carry-over from other donors' samples. Each CDR3 is given with its conserved first and last residue. Each record gives: clone size, V gene, D gene, J gene, CDR3 DNA, CDR3 protein. A D gene is named only where the DNA matches it firmly. For some rows the clone size is stated as once, few or many, or as a class when expanded; others skip it.

clone size: NA
V gene: TRBV7-2
D gene: NA
J gene: TRBJ2-7
CDR3 DNA: TGTGCCAGCAGCTCGAATAGCGGAACCTACGAGCAGTACTTC
CDR3 protein: CASSSNSGTYEQYF

clone size: NA
V gene: TRBV7-3
D gene: TRBD1
J gene: TRBJ2-1
CDR3 DNA: TGTGCCAGCAGCTCCGGACAGGGACGGAATGAGCAGTTCTTC
CDR3 protein: CASSSGQGRNEQFF

clone size: NA
V gene: TRBV7-8
D gene: NA
J gene: TRBJ1-5
CDR3 DNA: TGTGCCAGCACCGGGCCCGGCAATCAGCCCCAGCATTTT
CDR3 protein: CASTGPGNQPQHF

clone size: NA
V gene: TRBV4-2
D gene: NA
J gene: TRBJ2-1
CDR3 DNA: TGTGCCAGCAGCGCGAGACGGGCGGGGGCGACCTCGGAAAAGCAGTTCTTC
CDR3 protein: CASSARRAGATSEKQFF

clone size: once
V gene: TRBV23-1
D gene: NA
J gene: TRBJ2-7
CDR3 DNA: TGCGCCTCCCAAGGACGGAAGGGCCCGGTTAACTACGAGCAGTACTTC
CDR3 protein: CASQGRKGPVNYEQYF

clone size: NA
V gene: TRBV5-6
D gene: NA
J gene: TRBJ2-3
CDR3 DNA: TGTGCCAGCAGCTTTGGGGGCACAGATACGCAGTATTTT
CDR3 protein: CASSFGGTDTQYF

clone size: NA
V gene: TRBV4-1
D gene: TRBD1
J gene: TRBJ1-1
CDR3 DNA: TGCGCCAGCAGCCAAGGAGGTGACAGGGTTCGTCCTGAAGCTTTCTTT
CDR3 protein: CASSQGGDRVRPEAFF

clone size: NA
V gene: TRBV5-4
D gene: NA
J gene: TRBJ2-2
CDR3 DNA: TGTGCCAGCAGCTCTCAGGCCGAGGGTGGGTGGGGCACCGGGGAGCTGTTTTTT
CDR3 protein: CASSSQAEGGWGTGELFF

clone size: NA
V gene: TRBV19
D gene: NA
J gene: TRBJ2-5
CDR3 DNA: TGTGCCAGTAGTATCGCGGGTGCGGAGACCCAGTACTTC
CDR3 protein: CASSIAGAETQYF

clone size: NA
V gene: TRBV28
D gene: NA
J gene: TRBJ1-5
CDR3 DNA: TGTGCCAGCAGGTCCGGGCCCGTCAGCAATCAGCCCCAGCATTTT
CDR3 protein: CASRSGPVSNQPQHF

clone size: NA
V gene: TRBV7-9
D gene: TRBD1
J gene: TRBJ2-2
CDR3 DNA: TGTGCCGGGACAGATACGAACACCGGGGAGCTGTTTTTT
CDR3 protein: CAGTDTNTGELFF

clone size: NA
V gene: TRBV5-4
D gene: TRBD1
J gene: TRBJ1-2
CDR3 DNA: TGTGCCAGCAGCTTGGGACAGGGTAGTCAGTATGGCTACACCTTC
CDR3 protein: CASSLGQGSQYGYTF

clone size: NA
V gene: TRBV6-5
D gene: NA
J gene: TRBJ1-1
CDR3 DNA: TGTGCCAGCAGTTCAGCATTCCGCAGGGGTAGCACTGAAGCTTTCTTT
CDR3 protein: CASSSAFRRGSTEAFF

clone size: NA
V gene: TRBV19
D gene: TRBD1
J gene: TRBJ1-1
CDR3 DNA: TGTGCCAGTAGCGCCCTATCGTGGGACAGAGGTAACACTGAAGCTTTCTTT
CDR3 protein: CASSALSWDRGNTEAFF

clone size: NA
V gene: TRBV9
D gene: TRBD1
J gene: TRBJ1-1
CDR3 DNA: TGTGCCAGCAGCGCGAGACAGGGGGACACTGAAGCTTTCTTT
CDR3 protein: CASSARQGDTEAFF

clone size: once
V gene: TRBV29-1
D gene: TRBD1
J gene: TRBJ1-3
CDR3 DNA: TGCAGCGTGGGACAGGGGGCTGGAAACACCATATATTTT
CDR3 protein: CSVGQGAGNTIYF

clone size: NA
V gene: TRBV2
D gene: TRBD2
J gene: TRBJ2-6
CDR3 DNA: TGTGCCAGCAGAGGTCTAGGACTAGCGGGGGAATCTGGGGCCAACGTCCTGACTTTC
CDR3 protein: CASRGLGLAGESGANVLTF

clone size: NA
V gene: TRBV6-1
D gene: NA
J gene: TRBJ1-4
CDR3 DNA: TGTGCCAGCTCGGAGGGGACTAATGAAAAACTGTTTTTT
CDR3 protein: CASSEGTNEKLFF

clone size: once
V gene: TRBV4-3
D gene: NA
J gene: TRBJ2-7
CDR3 DNA: TGCGCCAGCAGCCAAGCCGCCCGCGGGGGGACAGACGAGCAGTACTTC
CDR3 protein: CASSQAARGGTDEQYF

clone size: once
V gene: TRBV18
D gene: NA
J gene: TRBJ2-7
CDR3 DNA: TGTGCCAGCTCTACGGGGGCCTACGAGCAGTACTTC
CDR3 protein: CASSTGAYEQYF

clone size: once
V gene: TRBV19
D gene: NA
J gene: TRBJ1-3
CDR3 DNA: TGTGCCAGTAGTATAAGCGACTCACGACACACCATATATTTT
CDR3 protein: CASSISDSRHTIYF

clone size: NA
V gene: TRBV19
D gene: NA
J gene: TRBJ1-4
CDR3 DNA: TGTGCCAGTAGGGTCTCGGGATCTAATGAAAAACTGTTTTTT
CDR3 protein: CASRVSGSNEKLFF

clone size: NA
V gene: TRBV30
D gene: NA
J gene: TRBJ2-7
CDR3 DNA: TGTGCCTGGAGTGTTATGGTACAAGAGCAGTACTTC
CDR3 protein: CAWSVMVQEQYF

clone size: NA
V gene: TRBV5-4
D gene: NA
J gene: TRBJ1-2
CDR3 DNA: TGTGCCAGCAGCTCGTATCTTGGGGGGAATGGCTACACCTTC
CDR3 protein: CASSSYLGGNGYTF

clone size: NA
V gene: TRBV5-1
D gene: TRBD2
J gene: TRBJ2-3
CDR3 DNA: TGCGCCAGCAGCTTGGAGGATAGCGGGGCAGATACGCAGTATTTT
CDR3 protein: CASSLEDSGADTQYF

clone size: once
V gene: TRBV2
D gene: NA
J gene: TRBJ1-2
CDR3 DNA: TGTGCCAGCAGTGAGGCAGGGATGCTGGGCTATGGCTACACCTTC
CDR3 protein: CASSEAGMLGYGYTF

clone size: NA
V gene: TRBV7-2
D gene: TRBD2
J gene: TRBJ2-1
CDR3 DNA: TGTGCCAGCAGTCGGGGAGGGTCTTTGGGCAATGAGCAGTTCTTC
CDR3 protein: CASSRGGSLGNEQFF

clone size: NA
V gene: TRBV5-6
D gene: NA
J gene: TRBJ2-1
CDR3 DNA: TGTGCCAGCAGCTTGGTAAACAATGAGCAGTTCTTC
CDR3 protein: CASSLVNNEQFF

clone size: NA
V gene: TRBV2
D gene: NA
J gene: TRBJ2-1
CDR3 DNA: TGTGCCAGCAGTTCGACAGAACAATACAATGAGCAGTTCTTC
CDR3 protein: CASSSTEQYNEQFF

clone size: NA
V gene: TRBV28
D gene: NA
J gene: TRBJ1-2
CDR3 DNA: TGTGCCAGCAGTTCGCCGGGGGAATTCGTTTATGGCTACACCTTC
CDR3 protein: CASSSPGEFVYGYTF

clone size: NA
V gene: TRBV2
D gene: NA
J gene: TRBJ1-2
CDR3 DNA: TGTGCCAGCAGTGAATCGCCACAGCCTTATGGCTACACCTTC
CDR3 protein: CASSESPQPYGYTF

clone size: NA
V gene: TRBV2
D gene: NA
J gene: TRBJ2-7
CDR3 DNA: TGTGCCAGCACCATAAACAGCTACGAGCAGTACTTC
CDR3 protein: CASTINSYEQYF

clone size: NA
V gene: TRBV4-2
D gene: NA
J gene: TRBJ1-5
CDR3 DNA: TGTGCCAGCAGCCTCGAAGGGAGCAATCAGCCCCAGCATTTT
CDR3 protein: CASSLEGSNQPQHF

clone size: NA
V gene: TRBV7-9
D gene: NA
J gene: TRBJ1-6
CDR3 DNA: TGTGCCAGCAGCTTGGAGGGTCTATATAATTCACCCCTCCACTTT
CDR3 protein: CASSLEGLYNSPLHF

clone size: once
V gene: TRBV19
D gene: TRBD1
J gene: TRBJ2-7
CDR3 DNA: TGTGCCAGTAGTCCTATCCGTGGGCAGGGGGCTTTGAACTACGAGCAGTACTTC
CDR3 protein: CASSPIRGQGALNYEQYF

clone size: NA
V gene: TRBV9
D gene: NA
J gene: TRBJ2-2
CDR3 DNA: TGTGCCAGCAGCGTCGGCCAGAACACCGGGGAGCTGTTTTTT
CDR3 protein: CASSVGQNTGELFF

clone size: NA
V gene: TRBV9
D gene: TRBD1
J gene: TRBJ2-3
CDR3 DNA: TGTGCCAGCAGCAACTGGGACAGGAAGAACACAGATACGCAGTATTTT
CDR3 protein: CASSNWDRKNTDTQYF

clone size: NA
V gene: TRBV25-1
D gene: TRBD1
J gene: TRBJ1-6
CDR3 DNA: TGTGCCAGCAGTCCCCGGACAGGGTGGGACTCACCCCTCCACTTT
CDR3 protein: CASSPRTGWDSPLHF

clone size: NA
V gene: TRBV5-5
D gene: TRBD1
J gene: TRBJ2-3
CDR3 DNA: TGTGCCAGCAGCCAAGGACACATCGGACAGGGGCCCATCACAGATACGCAGTATTTT
CDR3 protein: CASSQGHIGQGPITDTQYF

clone size: NA
V gene: TRBV7-3
D gene: TRBD2
J gene: TRBJ2-3
CDR3 DNA: TGTGCCAGCAGCTTAGGGGCTAGCGGGGGCACAGATACGCAGTATTTT
CDR3 protein: CASSLGASGGTDTQYF

clone size: NA
V gene: TRBV4-3
D gene: NA
J gene: TRBJ2-3
CDR3 DNA: TGCGCCAGCAGCCAAGATCTGATGGCTGGCACCACAGATACGCAGTATTTT
CDR3 protein: CASSQDLMAGTTDTQYF

clone size: once
V gene: TRBV2
D gene: NA
J gene: TRBJ2-1
CDR3 DNA: TGTGCCAGTAAGACAATTACCTACAATGAGCAGTTCTTC
CDR3 protein: CASKTITYNEQFF

clone size: once
V gene: TRBV2
D gene: NA
J gene: TRBJ2-7
CDR3 DNA: TGTGCCAGCAGTGGTGGCATTCCCTACGAGCAGTACTTC
CDR3 protein: CASSGGIPYEQYF